One and the same sample provided the 8 T cell receptor beta chains below, sequenced in a study of CD8+ T cells in alopecia areata. Extracted RNA was reverse transcribed, and the resulting cDNA served as sequencing template. Profiled with immunoSEQ multiplex PCR; TCRdb holds only in-frame clones, not every one. The sample records around 140,000 clones, 45% to 60% being singletons. Sample: CD4+ T cells sorted from blood, taken at week 0. The receptors stem from a human donor with alopecia areata.

This clone was seen only a few times. The chain employs TRBV11-2 and TRBJ2-1; D could derive from TRBD1 or TRBD2 (5 bases each). CDR3 length: 15 amino acids. The V end was cut by 4 bases, the J end by 12 bases, with 22 bases between. The germline V gene encodes CDR1 SGHAT and CDR2 FQNNGV. The CDR3 DNA follows: TGTGCCAGCAGCTCAACTCAGGGTCTTCCCGAGGGGCAGTTCTTC. Encoded protein: CASSSTQGLPEGQFF. Full variable domain (missing parts from reference TRBV11-2 and TRBJ2-1): EAGVAQSPRYKIIEKRQSVAFWCNPISGHATLYWYQQILGQGPKLLIQFQNNGVVDDSQLPKDRFSAERLKGVDSTLKIQPAKLEDSAVYLCASSSTQGLPEGQFFGPGTRLTVL.

This rearrangement joins TRBV7-9 to TRBJ1-4; possible D gene TRBD1, 5 bases. Looked up from germline, CDR1 is SEHNR and CDR2 is FQNEAQ (reference sequence). This CDR3 is 15 amino acids long. V lost 10 bases, J lost 0 bases, and 15 bases lay in between. The CDR3 is CAIRDLLATNEKLFF. The CDR3 DNA reads TGTGCCATCCGGGACCTACTTGCAACTAATGAAAAACTGTTTTTT.

In its sample, this clone was seen a few times. The V call is TRBV6-1, the J call TRBJ1-4; D is uncertain. This CDR3 region has 16 residues. Trimming pared 4 bases from V and 8 bases from J, leaving 20 bases between. The germline gives CDR1 MNHNS, CDR2 SASEGT. The CDR3 spells CASSVKFGESPEKLFF. The DNA of the CDR3 is TGTGCCAGCAGTGTGAAGTTCGGCGAGAGCCCCGAAAAACTGTTTTTT.

The chain combines TRBV2 with TRBJ1-4; D not resolved. Trimming cost V 6 bases and J 7 bases, with 9 bases left between them. This CDR3 contains 12 residues. Germline values: CDR1 SNHLY, CDR2 FYNNEI. Here the CDR3 DNA reads TGTGCCAGCAGGGGCGGTAGTGAAAAACTGTTTTTT. Residues: CASRGGSEKLFF.

The count of this clone is one. The chain links TRBV7-2 to TRBJ2-7, with 9 positions matching TRBD2. The CDR3 has 15 residues. V lost 2 bases and J lost 4; bases outside the gene matches: 6. Germline values: CDR1 SGHTA, CDR2 FQGNSA. This chain's CDR3 is CASSLSLAGQYEQYF. Written as DNA, the CDR3 is TGTGCCAGCAGCTTAAGTCTAGCGGGACAGTACGAGCAGTACTTC.

The J gene is TRBJ2-6, the V gene TRBV9; TRBD2 matches at 8 bases. Germline trimming cut 3 bases from V and 3 bases from J; bases unmatched to any gene: 5. Germline-derived CDR1 and CDR2 are SGDLS and YYNGEE. The CDR3 is 16 amino acids. Here the CDR3 DNA reads TGTGCCAGCAGCGGACGGGAGGGTTTTGGGGCCAACGTCCTGACTTTC. Translated, it gives CASSGREGFGANVLTF.

The table lists this clone with a few counts. The genes are TRBV7-3 and TRBJ2-1; unclear D gene. The CDR3 is 15 amino acids. Germline V gene lookup returns CDR1 SGHTA and CDR2 FQGTGA. V was cut by 5 bases and J by 1 base, with 12 bases left in between. CDR3 sequence: CASSHPGLSYNEQFF. As DNA, the CDR3 is TGTGCCAGCAGCCACCCCGGGCTGTCCTACAATGAGCAGTTCTTC.

V is TRBV29-1 and J is TRBJ2-7; D is possibly TRBD2 (6 bases). The V end was cut by 3 bases, the J end by 4 bases, with 10 bases between. The CDR3 has 12 amino acids. The germline V gene encodes CDR1 SQVTM and CDR2 ANQGSEA. The CDR3 DNA follows: TGCAGCGTTGAGGTTCGGGGGTACGAGCAGTACTTC. Translation: CSVEVRGYEQYF.